These 32 T cell receptor beta chains share one sample of origin, sequenced in a study of blood T cell repertoires in COVID-19. Method: immunoSEQ multiplex PCR; TCRdb's copy keeps in-frame clones and lacks some. The data show about 250,000 clones, with 70% to 85% seen just once and about 9% held by the top ten. The sequencing sample was made of peripheral blood. These receptors originate from an elderly man with acute or convalescent COVID-19.

The V call is TRBV28, the J call TRBJ2-3; TRBD1 matches 10 bases. From germline, CDR1 is MDHEN and CDR2 SYDVKM. V was pared by 10 bases and J by 2 bases, with 9 bases of the junction left unmatched. The CDR3 length is 15 residues. This CDR3 reads CAILDRGKDTDTQYF. CDR3 in DNA: TGTGCCATCCTGGACAGGGGGAAGGACACAGATACGCAGTATTTT.

The rearrangement links TRBV7-2 to TRBJ1-3, with TRBD1 identical over 7 bases. V was pared by 4 bases and J by 7 bases, with 7 bases of the junction left unmatched. This CDR3 is built from 14 residues. The germline gives CDR1 SGHTA, CDR2 FQGNSA. The chain's CDR3 is CASSSDRVGNTIYF. Written as DNA, the CDR3 is TGTGCCAGCAGCTCAGACAGGGTTGGGAACACCATATATTTT.

V gene TRBV5-4 combines with J gene TRBJ2-7; TRBD1 aligns across 7 bases. V was clipped by 4 bases and J by 1 base; unmatched bases: 5. The CDR3 has 14 residues. Germline lookup yields CDR1 SGHNT and CDR2 YYREEE (reference sequence). This chain's CDR3 is CASSPEQGSYEQYF. Written as DNA, the CDR3 is TGTGCCAGCAGCCCAGAACAGGGGTCCTACGAGCAGTACTTC.

CDR3 sequence: CATLTGYGYTF. The CDR3, as DNA: TGTGCCACCCTGACAGGCTATGGCTACACCTTC. This chain links TRBV14 with TRBJ1-2; D is perhaps TRBD1 (6 bases). The CDR3 is made up of 11 amino acids. V was clipped by 10 bases and J by 4 bases, with 10 bases between them. Germline CDR1 SGHDN, CDR2 FVKESK.

In its sample, this clone was seen once. The chain combines TRBV11-3 with TRBJ1-1, with a weak D call TRBD1 (6 bases). Germline V lookup: CDR1 SGHNT, CDR2 YENEEA. V shed 5 bases and J shed 1 base, with 8 bases lying between them. CDR3 length: 13 residues. The CDR3 reads CASSTQGNTEAFF. The CDR3 nucleotides read TGTGCCAGCAGCACACAGGGGAACACTGAAGCTTTCTTT.

The chain combines TRBV7-2 with TRBJ2-2; tentatively, D is TRBD1 (6 bases). The V and J ends lost 5 bases and 3 bases respectively, with 10 bases between them. The germline V gene has CDR1 SGHTA and CDR2 FQGNSA. The CDR3 has 14 residues. CDR3 sequence reads: CASSPRQDTGELFF. In nucleotides, the CDR3 is TGTGCCAGCAGCCCCCGACAGGACACCGGGGAGCTGTTTTTT.

This clone was detected only a few times. The chain is built from TRBV27 and TRBJ2-7, with TRBD1 matching over 10 bases. J lost 2 bases, V lost 1 base, and 11 bases had no gene match. The germline V gene encodes CDR1 MNHEY and CDR2 SMNVEV (reference sequence). The CDR3 has 18 amino acids. The chain's CDR3 is CASSLLGTGVRRTYEQYF. CDR3 bases: TGTGCCAGCAGTTTATTGGGGACAGGGGTAAGGAGAACCTACGAGCAGTACTTC.

The chain uses TRBV11-2 and TRBJ2-7, with 8 nucleotides matching TRBD1. V lost 4 bases, J lost 2 bases, and 4 bases stayed unmatched. The CDR3 covers 14 residues. Germline CDR1 reads SGHAT; CDR2 reads FQNNGV. CDR3 in DNA: TGTGCCAGCAGCTCCACAGGGGGACCCTACGAGCAGTACTTC. Its translation is CASSSTGGPYEQYF.

V gene TRBV5-1 combines with J gene TRBJ2-2; 7 bases match TRBD1. The CDR3 runs to 14 residues. Germline trimming cut 7 bases from V and 1 base from J; bases unmatched to any gene: 4. Germline CDR1 and CDR2: SGHRS and YFSETQ. The CDR3 loop is CASHRDRNTGELFF. CDR3 in DNA: TGCGCCAGCCACCGGGACAGGAACACCGGGGAGCTGTTTTTT.

The chain couples TRBV6-5 to TRBJ2-7, with 9 bases that match TRBD2. V was clipped by 4 bases and J by 0 bases; unmatched bases: 7. Per germline, CDR1 MNHEY and CDR2 SVGAGI. CDR3 length equals 16 residues. CDR3 in amino acids: CASSLETSGNSYEQYF. The CDR3 DNA reads TGTGCCAGCAGTTTAGAGACTAGCGGTAACTCCTACGAGCAGTACTTC.

This chain connects TRBV9 to TRBJ1-6; TRBD1 agrees at 7 bases. After removal of 4 bases from V and 10 bases from J, the junction contained 14 bases not matched to a gene. The germline CDR1 and CDR2 sequences are SGDLS and YYNGEE. There are 16 residues in the CDR3. CDR3 loop: CASSRNAGGRGSPLHF. As DNA, the CDR3 is TGTGCCAGCAGCCGCAACGCAGGGGGAAGAGGGTCACCCCTCCACTTT.

The chain recombines TRBV7-2 with TRBJ1-2, with D unclear. CDR1 SGHTA and CDR2 FQGNSA come from the germline V gene. The CDR3 covers 15 residues. V was trimmed by 2 bases and J by 7 bases, leaving 17 bases between them. For the CDR3, the DNA is TGTGCCAGCAGCTTATTTCGTGCGCTTTCGGGTGGCTACACCTTC. Its protein is CASSLFRALSGGYTF.

The chain links TRBV15 to TRBJ2-7; no definite D call. Trimming stripped 0 bases from V and 8 bases from J, with 11 bases between. CDR1 is LNHNV, CDR2 YYDKDF, per germline (reference sequence). CDR3 length equals 13 residues. The CDR3 DNA reads TGTGCCACCAGCAGAGATCGAAACAATCAGCAGTACTTC. This gives the protein CATSRDRNNQQYF.

V is TRBV7-9 and J is TRBJ2-1, with 9 bases fitting TRBD1. V trimming: 5 bases; J trimming: 6 bases; junction bases outside the gene matches: 8. Germline loops: CDR1 SEHNR, CDR2 FQNEAQ (reference sequence). This CDR3 contains 15 residues. The chain's CDR3 is CASSRPGQGRNEQFF. The CDR3 DNA sequence: TGTGCCAGCAGCAGGCCGGGACAGGGACGCAATGAGCAGTTCTTC.

The rearrangement links TRBV2 to TRBJ1-2, with D unclear. V was shortened by 5 bases and J by 6 bases, with 7 bases between the two germline ends. The CDR3 is made up of 11 amino acids. Germline V CDR1 and CDR2: SNHLY, FYNNEI. The DNA for the CDR3 is TGTGCCAGCAGTCCTATCGATGGCTACACCTTC. This sequence encodes CASSPIDGYTF.

The chain is built from TRBV28 and TRBJ2-7; maybe TRBD1 (7 bases). Germline CDR1 MDHEN, CDR2 SYDVKM. The CDR3 runs to 14 residues. Trimming took off 6 bases at V and 2 bases at J, with 14 bases between the two ends. The CDR3 loop is CASRLPRGAYEQYF. The CDR3 DNA follows: TGTGCCAGCAGGTTGCCCAGGGGGGCCTACGAGCAGTACTTC. The full variable domain, its missing parts supplied by reference TRBV28 and TRBJ2-7, is DVKVTQSSRYLVKRTGEKVFLECVQDMDHENMFWYRQDPGLGLRLIYFSYDVKMKEKGDIPEGYSVSREKKERFSLILESASTNQTSMYLCASRLPRGAYEQYFGPGTRLTVT.

The V call is TRBV5-1, the J call TRBJ1-5; tentatively, D is TRBD1 (6 bases). The CDR3 runs 19 residues. CDR1 and CDR2 (germline): SGHRS, YFSETQ. The V and J ends lost 1 base and 0 bases respectively, with 20 bases between them. CDR3 residues: CASSLKGRGRANSNQPQHF. CDR3 DNA: TGCGCCAGCAGCTTGAAAGGGAGGGGGAGAGCGAATAGCAATCAGCCCCAGCATTTT. Variable domain in full (rest from reference TRBV5-1 and TRBJ1-5): KAGVTQTPRYLIKTRGQQVTLSCSPISGHRSVSWYQQTPGQGLQFLFEYFSETQRNKGNFPGRFSGRQFSNSRSEMNVSTLELGDSALYLCASSLKGRGRANSNQPQHFGDGTRLSIL.

This sequence joins TRBV18 and TRBJ2-7; 9 bases fit TRBD1. The CDR3 contains 16 residues. V trimming: 3 bases; J trimming: 1 base; junction bases outside the gene matches: 7. Germline V lookup: CDR1 KGHSH, CDR2 LQKENI. The CDR3 DNA is TGTGCCAGCTCACCTGAGAGGGACAGGGTATCCTACGAGCAGTACTTC. Translation: CASSPERDRVSYEQYF.

CDR3 in amino acids: CASSLGSGQPQHF. The CDR3 DNA reads as TGTGCCAGCAGCTTGGGATCGGGTCAGCCCCAGCATTTT. This rearrangement joins TRBV5-5 to TRBJ1-5, with D hard to call. CDR1 is SGHKS and CDR2 is YYEKEE in the germline V gene (reference sequence). Trimming cost V 0 bases and J 6 bases, with 7 bases left between them. CDR3 size: 13 residues. Combining the CDR3 with reference TRBV5-5 and TRBJ1-5 gives the whole variable domain DAGVTQSPTHLIKTRGQQVTLRCSPISGHKSVSWYQQVLGQGPQFIFQYYEKEERGRGNFPDRFSARQFPNYSSELNVNALLLGDSALYLCASSLGSGQPQHFGDGTRLSIL.

The chain carries TRBV27 and TRBJ1-4, with TRBD1 matching over 8 bases. This CDR3 contains 19 residues. The germline V gene encodes CDR1 MNHEY and CDR2 SMNVEV (reference sequence). V shed 2 bases, J shed 3 bases, and the junction held 14 bases outside the gene matches. The DNA of the CDR3 is TGTGCCAGCAGTTTACAATACCCAACGACAGGGGTGGCTAATGAAAAACTGTTTTTT. Translated: CASSLQYPTTGVANEKLFF. Supplemented by reference TRBV27 and TRBJ1-4, the full variable domain reads EAQVTQNPRYLITVTGKKLTVTCSQNMNHEYMSWYRQDPGLGLRQIYYSMNVEVTDKGDVPEGYKVSRKEKRNFPLILESPSPNQTSLYFCASSLQYPTTGVANEKLFFGSGTQLSVL.

This rearrangement joins TRBV27 to TRBJ1-6; 8 bases agree with TRBD1. CDR1 and CDR2 from the germline V gene are MNHEY and SMNVEV (reference sequence). V lost 3 bases and J lost 10; bases outside the gene matches: 8. The CDR3 contains 15 residues. The CDR3 DNA sequence: TGTGCCAGCAGTTTGAACCCAGGGGGCCGATCACCCCTCCACTTT. This encodes CASSLNPGGRSPLHF.

CDR3 DNA sequence: TGTGCCAGCAGCCATACCAAGACTCAGACAGGGACCGGGGAGCTGTTTTTT. Translated: CASSHTKTQTGTGELFF. The V and J genes are TRBV3-1 (or the pseudogene TRBV3-2) and TRBJ2-2; TRBD1 agrees at 7 bases. Germline-derived CDR1 and CDR2 are LGHDT and YNNKEL (reference sequence). J gave up 5 bases and V 3 bases, and 12 bases lay outside the gene matches. CDR3 length: 17 amino acids.

This clone turned up a few times. The chain uses TRBV2 and TRBJ2-7, with 7 bases fitting TRBD1. Germline V gives CDR1 SNHLY, CDR2 FYNNEI. There are 15 residues in the CDR3. The J segment lost 6 bases and the V segment lost 4 bases, leaving 12 bases of the junction unmatched. The CDR3 region has the DNA TGTGCCAGCAGTGCGGACAGGCTCTTTTCTACCGAGCAGTACTTC. Translated, it gives CASSADRLFSTEQYF.

In DNA, the CDR3 is TGTGCCAGCTCACTTTCCGGGACACCTTCCTACGAGCAGTACTTC. The encoded protein is CASSLSGTPSYEQYF. The chain has TRBV18 and TRBJ2-7, with D perhaps matching TRBD1 (6 bases). The CDR3 has 15 residues. CDR1 KGHSH and CDR2 LQKENI come from the germline V gene. V gave up 4 bases and J gave up 1 base, with 14 bases separating them.

The chain uses TRBV28 and TRBJ1-5, with 9 bases aligning to TRBD1. Unmatched junction bases numbered 6, after V lost 8 bases and J lost 7 bases. This CDR3 region has 13 residues. Germline CDR1 MDHEN, CDR2 SYDVKM. The CDR3 sequence is CASGDRESQPQHF. CDR3 sequence (DNA): TGTGCCAGCGGGGACAGGGAGAGCCAGCCCCAGCATTTT.

This clone appeared a few times. This chain connects TRBV19 to TRBJ2-3; possibly TRBD2 for D (6 bases). CDR1 and CDR2 (germline): LNHDA, SQIVND (reference sequence). CDR3 length equals 14 residues. Trimming removed 6 bases from V and 3 bases from J, with 13 bases in between. The CDR3 coding sequence is TGTGCCAGTAGAAATACCGGGAGAACAGATACGCAGTATTTT. Translated, it gives CASRNTGRTDTQYF.

The CDR3 loop is CASSMQHLRRHLGEKLFF. Written as DNA, the CDR3 is TGTGCCAGTAGTATGCAGCACCTAAGGCGGCATCTAGGTGAAAAACTGTTTTTT. This chain joins TRBV19 and TRBJ1-4; D uncertain. V lost 3 bases and J lost 7, with 24 bases in between. CDR3 size: 18 residues. Germline CDR1 is LNHDA and CDR2 is SQIVND (reference sequence). Full variable domain (remainder filled in from reference TRBV19 and TRBJ1-4): DGGITQSPKYLFRKEGQNVTLSCEQNLNHDAMYWYRQDPGQGLRLIYYSQIVNDFQKGDIAEGYSVSREKKESFPLTVTSAQKNPTAFYLCASSMQHLRRHLGEKLFFGSGTQLSVL.

The chain links TRBV5-4 to TRBJ1-4, with TRBD1 identical over 8 bases. Germline trimming cut 0 bases from V and 8 bases from J; bases unmatched to any gene: 0. Germline V gene data show CDR1 as SGHNT and CDR2 as YYREEE (reference sequence). The CDR3 extends over 13 amino acids. Here the CDR3 reads CASSLDRGEKLFF. The CDR3 DNA sequence: TGTGCCAGCAGCTTGGACAGGGGGGAAAAACTGTTTTTT.

This chain uses TRBV28 with TRBJ2-1; 8 bases align to TRBD2. The CDR3 totals 19 residues. Trimming at V came to 5 bases and at J to 6 bases, leaving 21 bases not matched to a gene. CDR1 is MDHEN, CDR2 SYDVKM, per germline. CDR3 amino acids: CASSPIFLAGSLVSNEQFF. CDR3 nucleotides: TGTGCCAGCAGTCCCATATTCCTAGCGGGTTCTTTGGTCTCCAATGAGCAGTTCTTC.

This clone was seen only a few times. CDR3 residues: CASSQKLLDTGELFF. In nucleotides, the CDR3 is TGTGCCAGCAGCCAAAAACTACTGGACACCGGGGAGCTGTTTTTT. The chain links TRBV3-1 (or the pseudogene TRBV3-2) to TRBJ2-2; D remains unclear. The CDR3 consists of 15 residues. The germline gives CDR1 LGHDT, CDR2 YNNKEL (reference sequence). V lost 2 bases and J lost 3, with 10 bases in between.

The gene calls are TRBV11-3 and TRBJ2-3, with a weak D call TRBD1 (6 bases). Germline V CDR1 and CDR2: SGHNT, YENEEA. Deletions cut 5 bases from V and 7 bases from J, with 13 bases between. This CDR3 is built from 13 residues. The CDR3 region is CASSPQDRNTQYF. The CDR3 DNA reads TGTGCCAGCAGCCCTCAAGACAGGAATACGCAGTATTTT. The full variable domain, completed using reference TRBV11-3 and TRBJ2-3, is EAGVVQSPRYKIIEKKQPVAFWCNPISGHNTLYWYLQNLGQGPELLIRYENEEAVDDSQLPKDRFSAERLKGVDSTLKIQPAELGDSAVYLCASSPQDRNTQYFGPGTRLTVL.

This clone was seen more than once but under ten times. CDR3 sequence (DNA): TGTGCCAGCAGCGAGACAGGGGCGCCTAATCAGCCCCAGCATTTT. It is translated as CASSETGAPNQPQHF. The rearrangement joins TRBV3-1 (or the pseudogene TRBV3-2) to TRBJ1-5; 8 bases map to TRBD1. Trimming removed 5 bases from V and 4 bases from J; junction bases left unmatched: 7. The CDR3 has 15 residues. Germline lookup yields CDR1 LGHDT and CDR2 YNNKEL (reference sequence).